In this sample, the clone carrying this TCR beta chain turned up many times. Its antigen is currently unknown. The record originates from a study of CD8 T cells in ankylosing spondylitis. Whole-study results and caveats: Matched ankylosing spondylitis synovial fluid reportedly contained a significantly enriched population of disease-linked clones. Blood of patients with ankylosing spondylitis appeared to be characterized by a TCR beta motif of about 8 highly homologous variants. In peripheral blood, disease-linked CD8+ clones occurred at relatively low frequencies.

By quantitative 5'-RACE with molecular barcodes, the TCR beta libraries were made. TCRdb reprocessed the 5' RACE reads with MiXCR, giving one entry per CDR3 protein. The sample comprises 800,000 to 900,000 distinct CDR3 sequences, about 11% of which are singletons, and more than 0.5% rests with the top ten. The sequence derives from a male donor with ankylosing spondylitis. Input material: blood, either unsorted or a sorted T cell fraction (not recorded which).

The CDR3 sequence is CASSLGWESNNEQFF. The CDR3 nucleotides are TGCGCCAGCAGCTTGGGGTGGGAGTCCAACAATGAGCAGTTCTTC. This chain links TRBV5-1 with TRBJ2-1, with TRBD2 as a possible D gene (5 bases). V was pared by 0 bases and J by 5 bases, with 12 bases between. CDR3 length: 15 amino acids. The V gene's germline CDR1 is SGHRS and CDR2 YFSETQ.